This entry is about one T cell receptor beta chain. Sequenced by immunoSEQ multiplex PCR; TCRdb stores in-frame clones only, minus some. The data show around 130,000 clones, 80% to 90% seen once. The sample belongs to a study of blood T cell repertoires in COVID-19. Germline-derived CDR1 and CDR2 are SGHNT and YENEEA. Trimming at V came to 1 base and at J to 4 bases, leaving 9 bases not matched to a gene. The CDR3 is made up of 18 amino acids. The V gene is TRBV11-3, the J gene TRBJ2-3; the match to TRBD1 covers 12 bases. This clonotype originated in a man between 65 and 79 years old with active or convalescent COVID-19. The specimen was peripheral blood. The CDR3 DNA is TGTGCCAGCAGCTTAGGGGTGGGACAGGGGGCGACGGCAGATACGCAGTATTTT. Translated, it gives CASSLGVGQGATADTQYF. The variable domain in full, with the rest retrieved from reference TRBV11-3 and TRBJ2-3, is EAGVVQSPRYKIIEKKQPVAFWCNPISGHNTLYWYLQNLGQGPELLIRYENEEAVDDSQLPKDRFSAERLKGVDSTLKIQPAELGDSAVYLCASSLGVGQGATADTQYFGPGTRLTVL.